Below, 30 T cell receptor beta chains from the same sample are listed, as sequenced in a study of identical twins. TCRdb re-derived calls from the 5' RACE reads in MiXCR, one entry per CDR3 protein. The table shows about 520,000 distinct CDR3 sequences, with 20% to 25% occurring only once. In addition, the sample was reused for a study of T cells expressing NK-cell markers.

Sample: CD4+ T cells sorted from blood. These receptors were obtained from a woman between 18 and 29 years old in good health.

This clonotype was recorded only once. The J gene is TRBJ2-7, the V gene TRBV9; 7 bases fit TRBD2. CDR3 length: 16 amino acids. The ends lost 1 base at V and 4 bases at J; junction bases unmatched: 11. Germline CDR1 reads SGDLS; CDR2 reads YYNGEE. The CDR3 reads CASSVKAGATAYEQYF. The CDR3 DNA reads TGTGCCAGCAGCGTAAAGGCGGGAGCTACTGCTTACGAGCAGTACTTC.

The V and J genes are TRBV12-3 or TRBV12-4 and TRBJ2-5, with 7 bases fitting TRBD2. The CDR3 spans 14 residues. Losses at the gene ends were 3 bases for V and 6 bases for J; bases not matched to a gene: 7. The CDR3 sequence is CASSFGGGGQTQYF. In DNA, the CDR3 is TGTGCCAGCAGTTTTGGCGGGGGTGGACAGACCCAGTACTTC.

The chain is built from TRBV29-1 and TRBJ1-2; D ambiguous. V was pared by 3 bases and J by 4 bases, with 6 bases between. Germline values: CDR1 SQVTM, CDR2 ANQGSEA. CDR3 length equals 11 residues. CDR3 loop: CSVEQTYGYTF. CDR3 coding DNA: TGCAGCGTTGAGCAAACCTATGGCTACACCTTC. Together with reference TRBV29-1 and TRBJ1-2, the CDR3 gives the full variable domain: SAVISQKPSRDICQRGTSLTIQCQVDSQVTMMFWYRQQPGQSLTLIATANQGSEATYESGFVIDKFPISRPNLTFSTLTVSNMSPEDSSIYLCSVEQTYGYTFGSGTRLTVV.

A few counts support this clonotype. The chain employs TRBV29-1 and TRBJ1-3; D possibly corresponds to TRBD1 (5 bases). CDR3 length equals 14 residues. Looked up from germline, CDR1 is SQVTM and CDR2 is ANQGSEA. DNA for the CDR3: TGCAGTGGGGCTCAGGGAACTAGTGGAAACACCATATATTTT. It codes for CSGAQGTSGNTIYF. Full variable domain (missing parts from reference TRBV29-1 and TRBJ1-3): SAVISQKPSRDICQRGTSLTIQCQVDSQVTMMFWYRQQPGQSLTLIATANQGSEATYESGFVIDKFPISRPNLTFSTLTVSNMSPEDSSIYLCSGAQGTSGNTIYFGEGSWLTVV.

This clonotype has just a few counts. V is TRBV6-5 and J is TRBJ2-7; D is perhaps TRBD2 (5 bases). This CDR3 has 14 amino acids. The ends were cut back, 5 bases at V and 3 bases at J, with 14 bases in the middle. Germline values: CDR1 MNHEY, CDR2 SVGAGI. CDR3 protein: CASSRTLKNYEQYF. In nucleotides, the CDR3 is TGTGCCAGCAGTCGGACTCTCAAGAACTACGAGCAGTACTTC.

This clonotype was recorded a few times. J is TRBJ2-7 and V is TRBV5-1; D ambiguous. The germline gives CDR1 SGHRS, CDR2 YFSETQ. The V end was cut by 1 base, the J end by 1 base, with 9 bases between. The CDR3 length is 14 residues. CDR3 residues: CASSLSPRSYEQYF. DNA of the CDR3: TGCGCCAGCAGCTTGAGTCCCCGGTCCTACGAGCAGTACTTC.

The V call is TRBV10-3, the J call TRBJ2-2; D ambiguous. This CDR3 contains 13 residues. Trimming pared 6 bases from V and 4 bases from J, leaving 9 bases between. Germline V gene sequence: CDR1 ENHRY, CDR2 SYGVKD. In DNA, the CDR3 is TGTGCCATCAGGCTCACAACCACCGGGGAGCTGTTTTTT. Protein: CAIRLTTTGELFF.

This clonotype was counted many times. V usage is TRBV20-1 and J usage is TRBJ2-7; TRBD1 agrees at 8 bases. The junction had 10 bases not matched to a gene; V was cut back by 6 bases and J by 6 bases. In germline, CDR1 is DFQATT, CDR2 SNEGSKA (reference sequence). The CDR3 is 13 amino acids. CDR3 loop: CSAEGQGSREQYF. The CDR3 bases are TGCAGTGCAGAAGGACAGGGCTCCCGCGAGCAGTACTTC.

This clonotype occurred many times. J is TRBJ2-3 and V is TRBV5-1; 13 bases agree with TRBD2. This CDR3 region has 17 residues. The V gene's germline CDR1 is SGHRS and CDR2 YFSETQ. V lost 0 bases and J lost 4; bases outside the gene matches: 5. The chain's CDR3 is CASSLDTSGGAADTQYF. CDR3 bases: TGCGCCAGCAGCTTGGATACTAGCGGGGGGGCGGCAGATACGCAGTATTTT.

This clonotype was seen a handful of times. The chain recombines TRBV20-1 with TRBJ2-1, with TRBD2 identical over 11 bases. The CDR3 runs to 14 residues. Trimming at V came to 5 bases and at J to 8 bases, leaving 8 bases not matched to a gene. The germline V gene encodes CDR1 DFQATT and CDR2 SNEGSKA (reference sequence). The chain's CDR3 is CSAPIAGGRDEQFF. CDR3 in DNA: TGCAGTGCTCCTATAGCGGGGGGGCGCGATGAGCAGTTCTTC.

This clonotype was seen more than once but under ten times. The chain employs TRBV27 and TRBJ2-3; D possibly corresponds to TRBD2 (7 bases). Trimming removed 4 bases from V and 1 base from J, with 15 bases in between. The CDR3 runs 16 residues. CDR1 is MNHEY, CDR2 SMNVEV, per germline (reference sequence). The CDR3 region has the DNA TGTGCCAGCAGTTCCCGTCGGGGGGCGGGCACAGATACGCAGTATTTT. Translation: CASSSRRGAGTDTQYF.

The chain links TRBV20-1 to TRBJ2-3; D remains ambiguous. Trimming stripped 3 bases from V and 2 bases from J, with 9 bases between. This CDR3 spans 13 amino acids. CDR1 is DFQATT and CDR2 is SNEGSKA in the germline V gene (reference sequence). The DNA of the CDR3 is TGCAGTGCTAGGACTTCTTTCACAGATACGCAGTATTTT. Translating it yields CSARTSFTDTQYF.

This clonotype turned up a few times. The chain couples TRBV2 to TRBJ1-2; perhaps TRBD1 as D (5 bases). V dropped 8 bases and J dropped 6 bases, with 16 bases sitting between them. Germline lookup yields CDR1 SNHLY and CDR2 FYNNEI. This CDR3 comprises 13 residues. The CDR3 sequence: CASLFYRRDGYTF. DNA of the CDR3: TGTGCCAGCCTATTTTACAGGAGAGATGGCTACACCTTC.

This clonotype was recorded many times. This rearrangement joins TRBV12-3 or TRBV12-4 to TRBJ2-3; 9 bases match TRBD2. The CDR3 is 14 residues long. V lost 5 bases and J lost 7; bases outside the gene matches: 7. The CDR3 spells CASSRGGDAYTQYF. The CDR3 coding sequence is TGTGCCAGCAGTCGCGGGGGGGATGCATATACGCAGTATTTT.

V usage is TRBV3-1 and J usage is TRBJ2-1; D may be TRBD1 (6 bases). The CDR3 runs 19 residues. The V gene lost 3 bases and the J gene lost 3 bases, with 24 bases spanning the gap. The V gene's germline CDR1 is LGHDT and CDR2 YNNKEL (reference sequence). In DNA, the CDR3 is TGTGCCAGCAGCCATTGGAGGACAGACAACAGACCAAACTACAATGAGCAGTTCTTC. Its protein is CASSHWRTDNRPNYNEQFF.

This clonotype occurred a few times. CDR3 in DNA: TGCGCCAGCAGTGTAGGAGGGAATAGGCTAGCGGGAGACCGTGGTGAGCAGTTCTTC. It codes for CASSVGGNRLAGDRGEQFF. The chain is built from TRBV10-1 and TRBJ2-1; 10 nucleotides match TRBD2. V was clipped by 4 bases and J by 9 bases; unmatched bases: 21. Germline assignment: CDR1 WNHNN and CDR2 SYGVQD (reference sequence). The CDR3 contains 19 residues.

This clonotype came up a few times. This chain connects TRBV12-3 or TRBV12-4 to TRBJ1-5; 8 positions agree with TRBD1. The CDR3 has 14 amino acids. Unmatched junction bases numbered 10, after V lost 6 bases and J lost 9 bases. CDR3 DNA sequence: TGTGCCAGCAGCCGCGGACAGGGCCGGGGGCCCCAGCATTTT. It codes for CASSRGQGRGPQHF.

This CDR3 reads CATLPQGFNQPQHF. In DNA form, the CDR3 reads TGTGCCACCCTGCCGCAAGGATTCAATCAGCCCCAGCATTTT. The rearrangement joins TRBV10-3 to TRBJ1-5, with D hard to call. CDR3 length equals 14 residues. Germline V lookup: CDR1 ENHRY, CDR2 SYGVKD. V was shortened by 10 bases and J by 3 bases, with 16 bases between the two germline ends.

This clonotype was counted between two and nine times. The rearrangement uses TRBV20-1 and TRBJ2-7, with TRBD2 as a possible D gene (6 bases). This CDR3 contains 11 residues. CDR1 is DFQATT and CDR2 is SNEGSKA in the germline V gene (reference sequence). The V gene lost 3 bases and the J gene lost 5 bases, with 8 bases spanning the gap. This CDR3 is CSASRTNEQYF. CDR3 nucleotides: TGCAGTGCTAGCCGGACTAACGAGCAGTACTTC.

V usage is TRBV20-1 and J usage is TRBJ2-7, with D unclear. Germline CDR1 and CDR2: DFQATT and SNEGSKA (reference sequence). The V and J ends lost 6 bases and 6 bases respectively, with 12 bases between them. The CDR3 loop spans 11 amino acids. The CDR3 DNA reads as TGCAGTGCCCCCGGAGTTGCCGAGCAGTACTTC. Translation gives CSAPGVAEQYF.

The chain employs TRBV27 and TRBJ2-2; D is possibly TRBD1 (6 bases). CDR1 and CDR2 from the germline V gene are MNHEY and SMNVEV (reference sequence). Trimming removed 5 bases from V and 3 bases from J, with 16 bases in between. CDR3 length: 16 amino acids. Here the CDR3 DNA reads TGTGCCAGCAGTCCAAACAGGGCATCTTACACCGGGGAGCTGTTTTTT. Protein product: CASSPNRASYTGELFF.

The chain has TRBV7-3 and TRBJ2-1, with TRBD2 matching over 10 bases. Germline CDR1 SGHTA, CDR2 FQGTGA. The CDR3 runs 15 residues. Trimming cost V 6 bases and J 2 bases; bases outside gene matches: 4. Here the CDR3 DNA reads TGTGCCAGCAGTCTTAGCGGGGGGCCCTACAATGAGCAGTTCTTC. Amino acids: CASSLSGGPYNEQFF.

This clonotype appeared a few times. The V and J genes are TRBV5-6 and TRBJ2-6; TRBD1 agrees at 8 bases. Unmatched junction bases numbered 13, after V lost 3 bases and J lost 2 bases. The V gene's germline CDR1 is SGHDT and CDR2 YYEEEE. The CDR3 is made up of 19 amino acids. CDR3: CASSSQVGQGTPGANVLTF. The DNA for the CDR3 is TGTGCCAGCAGCTCACAAGTTGGACAGGGAACTCCTGGGGCCAACGTCCTGACTTTC.

This clonotype occurred many times. The CDR3 region has the DNA TGCAGTGCTAGACCTAGAAGGAGTGGGCCTTCGGGCTACGAGCAGTACTTC. It is translated as CSARPRRSGPSGYEQYF. The chain carries TRBV20-1 and TRBJ2-7, with D unresolved. The CDR3 has 17 amino acids. From germline, CDR1 is DFQATT and CDR2 SNEGSKA (reference sequence). The V end lost 2 bases, the J end lost 3 bases, and 23 bases lay between the germline ends.

The chain has TRBV7-8 and TRBJ2-1, with TRBD2 matching over 10 bases. Germline V gene sequence: CDR1 SGHVS, CDR2 FQNEAQ. V dropped 5 bases and J dropped 1; count of bases not matched to a gene: 5. The CDR3 is made up of 16 amino acids. CDR3 DNA: TGTGCCAGCAGCCCCTGGACTAGCGGTTCCTACAATGAGCAGTTCTTC. This translates into CASSPWTSGSYNEQFF. Combining the CDR3 with reference TRBV7-8 and TRBJ2-1 gives the whole variable domain GAGVSQSPRYKVAKRGQDVALRCDPISGHVSLFWYQQALGQGPEFLTYFQNEAQLDKSGLPSDRFFAERPEGSVSTLKIQRTQQEDSAVYLCASSPWTSGSYNEQFFGPGTRLTVL.

The chain joins TRBV20-1 to TRBJ2-7; D may match TRBD1 or TRBD2 (5 bases each). Deletions cut 7 bases from V and 6 bases from J, with 16 bases between. Per germline, CDR1 DFQATT and CDR2 SNEGSKA (reference sequence). This CDR3 spans 12 amino acids. The DNA for the CDR3 is TGCAGTGTTGGGACCTTCGCTGGCGAGCAGTACTTC. Its protein product is CSVGTFAGEQYF.

This clonotype was seen only a few times. This rearrangement joins TRBV5-1 to TRBJ2-5, with 7 bases aligning to TRBD1. Germline-derived CDR1 and CDR2 are SGHRS and YFSETQ. The trim removed 4 bases at V and 3 bases at J, leaving 6 bases unmatched. The CDR3 covers 14 residues. In nucleotides, the CDR3 is TGCGCCAGCAGCCACGGACAGGCGAAAGAGACCCAGTACTTC. It specifies CASSHGQAKETQYF.

This clonotype occurred many times. The V gene is TRBV12-3 or TRBV12-4, the J gene TRBJ2-7; TRBD2 agrees at 10 bases. This CDR3 spans 14 amino acids. V trimming: 2 bases; J trimming: 2 bases; junction bases outside the gene matches: 0. The CDR3 is CASSLTSGAYEQYF. In DNA form, the CDR3 reads TGTGCCAGCAGTTTAACTAGCGGGGCCTACGAGCAGTACTTC.

This clonotype has ten or more counts. This chain joins TRBV20-1 and TRBJ2-3; 7 nucleotides match TRBD1. The V gene's germline CDR1 is DFQATT and CDR2 SNEGSKA (reference sequence). The CDR3 is 14 residues long. V shed 3 bases, J shed 4 bases, and the junction held 7 bases outside the gene matches. Here the CDR3 reads CSARWDRKADTQYF. The CDR3 DNA follows: TGCAGTGCTAGGTGGGACAGAAAGGCAGATACGCAGTATTTT.

The CDR3 nucleotides read TGTGCTAGTGGTCACCGACAGGGGAGCTCCTACAATGAGCAGTTCTTC. Protein product: CASGHRQGSSYNEQFF. This chain joins TRBV12-5 and TRBJ2-1; 8 nucleotides line up with TRBD1. Germline assignment: CDR1 LGHNT and CDR2 FRNRAP. The CDR3 has 16 residues. J gave up 0 bases and V 5 bases, and 6 bases lay outside the gene matches.